This is a list of T cell receptor beta chains from one sample in a study of shared clonotypes between healthy human individuals. Sequencing was performed with immunoSEQ multiplex PCR; in TCRdb, only in-frame clones are kept and a portion is missing. Of over 2,000,000 clones in the sample, just under 95% are singletons; the top ten hold more than 1.5%. Input material: naive CD8+ T cells from PBMCs. Receptors originate from a man between 18 and 35 years old in good health. Some clones in this sample may be carry-over from other donors' samples. The CDR3 runs from the conserved cysteine through the conserved F or W. A D gene is named only where the DNA matches it firmly. The size entry is marked missing in some rows and otherwise reads once, few, many or a size class.

D gene,J gene,V gene,clone size,CDR3 protein,CDR3 DNA
NA,TRBJ2-5,TRBV7-2,NA,CASSLLATRGETQYF,TGTGCCAGCAGCTTATTGGCGACTAGGGGAGAGACCCAGTACTTC
NA,TRBJ2-1,TRBV28,NA,CASSLGVNAYNEQFF,TGTGCCAGCAGTTTGGGGGTGAACGCCTACAATGAGCAGTTCTTC
NA,TRBJ2-1,TRBV29-1,NA,CSVTGLGQFF,TGCAGCGTTACCGGACTTGGGCAGTTCTTC
NA,TRBJ2-3,TRBV29-1,NA,CSVDPLIRSTDTQYF,TGCAGCGTAGACCCACTAATCCGCTCCACAGATACGCAGTATTTT
NA,TRBJ2-5,TRBV5-6,NA,CASSLSRVETQYF,TGTGCCAGCAGCCTAAGCAGGGTGGAGACCCAGTACTTC
NA,TRBJ2-7,TRBV2,once,CASRVASREQYF,TGTGCCAGCAGAGTTGCTTCTCGCGAGCAGTACTTC
NA,TRBJ2-5,TRBV5-1,NA,CASSRSRNPQETQYF,TGCGCCAGCAGCCGCAGCCGGAATCCGCAAGAGACCCAGTACTTC
NA,TRBJ1-5,TRBV29-1,NA,CSVSDGGAGQPQHF,TGCAGCGTCAGCGACGGCGGGGCCGGGCAGCCCCAGCATTTT
NA,TRBJ1-1,TRBV19,NA,CASIHDGVGFGAFF,TGTGCCAGTATCCACGACGGCGTTGGGTTTGGGGCTTTCTTT
NA,TRBJ2-7,TRBV27,NA,CASSPIAEPYEQYF,TGTGCCAGCAGTCCTATCGCGGAACCCTACGAGCAGTACTTC
TRBD2,TRBJ2-3,TRBV7-2,NA,CASSLAGGTRVIDTQYF,TGTGCCAGCAGCTTGGCAGGAGGGACTAGGGTTATAGATACGCAGTATTTT
TRBD1,TRBJ1-5,TRBV7-8,NA,CASSASFPDRVNQPQHF,TGTGCCAGCAGCGCGTCTTTCCCGGACAGGGTTAATCAGCCCCAGCATTTT
NA,TRBJ1-5,TRBV6-1,NA,CASSERGNSNQPQHF,TGTGCCAGCAGTGAACGGGGCAATAGCAATCAGCCCCAGCATTTT
NA,TRBJ2-1,TRBV7-8,NA,CASSRAPGLYNEQFF,TGTGCCAGCAGCAGAGCCCCGGGACTCTACAATGAGCAGTTCTTC
NA,TRBJ1-5,TRBV19,NA,CASSIGHLNQPQHF,TGTGCCAGTAGTATCGGTCACCTCAATCAGCCCCAGCATTTT